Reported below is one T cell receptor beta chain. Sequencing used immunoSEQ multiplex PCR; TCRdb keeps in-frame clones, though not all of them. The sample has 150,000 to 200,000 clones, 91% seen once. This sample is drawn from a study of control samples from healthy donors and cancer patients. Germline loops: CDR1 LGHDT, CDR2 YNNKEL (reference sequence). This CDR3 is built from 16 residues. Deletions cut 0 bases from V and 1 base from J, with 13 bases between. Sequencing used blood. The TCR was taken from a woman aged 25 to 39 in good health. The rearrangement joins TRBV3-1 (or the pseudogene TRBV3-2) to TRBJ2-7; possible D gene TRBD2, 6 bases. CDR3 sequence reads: CASSQEGRAGSYEQYF. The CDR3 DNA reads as TGTGCCAGCAGCCAAGAGGGCAGGGCGGGGTCCTACGAGCAGTACTTC.